This TCR beta chain originates from a study of graft-versus-host responses after intestinal transplantation. Across the whole study: The recipients all started with anti-thymocyte globulin induction and then took tacrolimus and steroids for 2 to 4 years. Regarding the study as a whole: Individuals carrying graft-donor T cell macrochimerism showed high graft-versus-host to host-versus-graft clonal ratios in allografts.

Losses at the gene ends were 2 bases for V and 4 bases for J; bases not matched to a gene: 7. CDR1 and CDR2 from the germline V gene are ENHRY and SYGVKD. The CDR3 is made up of 16 amino acids. In regard to this clone: What it binds is unknown.

The data were produced by immunoSEQ multiplex PCR, yet TCRdb's version contains in-frame clones alone and is incomplete. Among about 120,000 clones listed, just over 90% were seen once. The TCR sequence derives from a human donor who received an intestinal transplant. The chain uses TRBV10-3 and TRBJ2-4; 8 bases fit TRBD2. The sample consisted of unstimulated CD4+ T cells sorted from spleen or lymph node cells, taken before intestinal transplant. The CDR3 DNA is TGTGCCATCAGTGAGGGAATGGCTAGCGGGAAAAACATTCAGTACTTC. The encoded protein is CAISEGMASGKNIQYF.